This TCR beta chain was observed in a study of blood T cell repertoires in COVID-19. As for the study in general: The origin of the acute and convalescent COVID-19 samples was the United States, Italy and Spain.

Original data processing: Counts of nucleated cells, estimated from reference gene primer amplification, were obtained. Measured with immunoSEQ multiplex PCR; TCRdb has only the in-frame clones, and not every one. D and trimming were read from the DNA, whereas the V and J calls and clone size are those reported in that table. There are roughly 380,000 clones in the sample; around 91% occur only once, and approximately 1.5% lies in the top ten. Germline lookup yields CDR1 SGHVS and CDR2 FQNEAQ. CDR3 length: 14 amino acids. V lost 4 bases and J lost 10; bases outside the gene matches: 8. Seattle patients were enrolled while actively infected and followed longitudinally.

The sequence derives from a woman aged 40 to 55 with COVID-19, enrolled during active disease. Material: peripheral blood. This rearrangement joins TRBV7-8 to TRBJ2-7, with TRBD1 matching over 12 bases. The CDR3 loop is CASSSGTGGGRQYF. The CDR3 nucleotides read TGTGCCAGCAGCTCCGGGACAGGGGGCGGGAGACAGTACTTC.